The 11 T cell receptor beta chains in this list originate from one sample, sequenced in a study of cytomegalovirus exposure and HLA in healthy donors. PCR involved 60 Vbeta and 13 Jbeta primers. TCRdb's table, derived via immunoSEQ multiplex PCR, lists solely in-frame clones and lacks some. Of around 120,000 clones listed, 80% are singletons. Sequencing used PBMCs. The receptors were sampled from a man younger than 40 in good health and CMV-seronegative.

The chain employs TRBV6-5 and TRBJ2-2; the D gene is possibly TRBD1 (8 bases). Trimming removed 6 bases at V and 6 bases at J, with 17 bases between. Germline loops: CDR1 MNHEY, CDR2 SVGAGI. This CDR3 region has 15 residues. The CDR3, as DNA: TGTGCCAGCAGGGTCGGACAGGGAGGGTCCGGGGAGCTGTTTTTT. This codes for CASRVGQGGSGELFF.

The DNA for the CDR3 is TGTGCCAGCAGCGGCGCCGGGACAGGGGTTGGGGAGACCCAGTACTTC. This sequence encodes CASSGAGTGVGETQYF. The chain uses TRBV7-6 and TRBJ2-5, with 10 bases matching TRBD1. CDR3 length: 16 amino acids. In germline, CDR1 is SGHVS, CDR2 FNYEAQ. Unmatched junction bases numbered 11, after V lost 5 bases and J lost 5 bases.

A note on this clone: One end of the junction is discordant with germline, which a read error may explain. The chain combines TRBV6-5 with TRBJ1-5; D not certain. This CDR3 is 15 amino acids long. CDR1 is MNHEY, CDR2 SVGAGI, per germline. CDR3 DNA: TGTGCCAGCCGGGTCCGGGTATACGGCAATCAGCCCCAGAATTTT. Amino acids: CASRVRVYGNQPQNF.

J is TRBJ1-5 and V is TRBV27; perhaps TRBD1 as D (5 bases). Germline V gene sequence: CDR1 MNHEY, CDR2 SMNVEV (reference sequence). Trimming left V 5 bases short and J 7 bases short, with 18 bases between. The CDR3 totals 15 residues. CDR3 nucleotide sequence: TGTGCCAGCAGTCCTGGGACGGACGCGGGACAGCCCCAGCATTTT. Translating it yields CASSPGTDAGQPQHF.

The chain is built from TRBV28 and TRBJ1-2, with D unclear. Per the germline V gene, CDR1 is MDHEN and CDR2 is SYDVKM. V lost 5 bases to trimming and J lost 8 bases, with 12 bases between them. The CDR3 consists of 12 residues. CDR3 residues: CASSPVNLGYTF. In DNA form, the CDR3 reads TGTGCCAGCAGTCCAGTAAATTTGGGCTACACCTTC.

V gene TRBV30 combines with J gene TRBJ2-7; D possibly corresponds to TRBD2 (6 bases). CDR3 length equals 12 residues. Germline assignment: CDR1 GTSNPN and CDR2 SVGIG (reference sequence). The V gene lost 7 bases and the J gene lost 3 bases, with 13 bases spanning the gap. CDR3 loop: CASGGSGYEQYF. CDR3 nucleotides: TGTGCCTCTGGTGGTAGCGGCTACGAGCAGTACTTC.

This clone was counted only a few times. The V and J genes are TRBV19 and TRBJ1-5; 8 bases align to TRBD1. The V and J ends lost 3 bases and 2 bases, in that order; junction bases with no gene match: 3. The germline V gene encodes CDR1 LNHDA and CDR2 SQIVND (reference sequence). The CDR3 is 15 amino acids. CDR3 region: CASSIGQGGNQPQHF. The CDR3, as DNA: TGTGCCAGTAGTATTGGACAGGGCGGCAATCAGCCCCAGCATTTT.

This chain joins TRBV6-5 and TRBJ2-7; tentative D call: TRBD2 (6 bases). The CDR3 is made up of 15 amino acids. V lost 6 bases, J lost 3 bases, and 18 bases lay in between. Per germline, CDR1 MNHEY and CDR2 SVGAGI. The CDR3, as DNA: TGTGCCAGCAGCACGGCGGGGCTGGGAAACTACGAGCAGTACTTC. It codes for CASSTAGLGNYEQYF.

The chain has TRBV9 and TRBJ2-7; tentatively, D is TRBD1 (5 bases). The CDR3 has 14 amino acids. V gave up 4 bases and J gave up 2 bases, with 13 bases separating them. The germline gives CDR1 SGDLS, CDR2 YYNGEE. CDR3: CASSIRDSPYEQYF. For the CDR3, the DNA is TGTGCCAGCAGCATAAGAGACAGTCCCTACGAGCAGTACTTC.

The chain employs TRBV6-5 and TRBJ2-7, with D perhaps TRBD1 (6 bases). The CDR3 covers 14 residues. The germline gives CDR1 MNHEY, CDR2 SVGAGI. V was pared by 6 bases and J by 0 bases, with 12 bases between. The CDR3 bases are TGTGCCAGCAGGGACAGTCACCGCTCCTACGAGCAGTACTTC. This encodes CASRDSHRSYEQYF.

The chain joins TRBV11-2 to TRBJ2-7, with 8 bases that match TRBD1. The CDR3 totals 15 residues. Unmatched junction bases numbered 6, after V lost 1 base and J lost 4 bases. Germline CDR1 reads SGHAT; CDR2 reads FQNNGV. The CDR3 loop is CASSLGTGTGYEQYF. The CDR3 DNA reads TGTGCCAGCAGCTTAGGGACAGGGACCGGATACGAGCAGTACTTC.